The rows below give T cell receptor beta chains drawn from one sample of a study of human T cells and chemical hapten exposure. TCRdb reanalysed the RACE reads using MiXCR and keeps one entry per CDR3 protein. This table has 55,000 to 75,000 distinct CDR3 sequences, roughly 12% appearing once. Sequenced material: whole blood, taken in connection with sensitization to the hapten diphenylcyclopropenone (DPC). These receptors came from a man aged 25-45 years with alopecia areata. Some clones in this sample may be carry-over from other donors' samples. CDR3s include the opening cysteine and the closing phenylalanine or tryptophan. Fields, in order: clone size, V gene, J gene, D gene, CDR3 DNA, CDR3 protein. A D gene is named only where the DNA matches it firmly. Expanded clones are given a class, and other clones once, few, many or no size at all.

few,TRBV7-8,TRBJ2-7,-,TGTGCCAGCAGCTTAGGACCAGGGAACGAGCAGTACTTC,CASSLGPGNEQYF
many,TRBV7-8,TRBJ1-5,-,TGTGCCAGCAGCCCAGCGACACGGTTAAGTTGGCCCCAGCATTTT,CASSPATRLSWPQHF
many,TRBV7-2,TRBJ2-7,-,TGTGCCAGCAGCTTAGTGCAGTACTACGAGCAGTACTTC,CASSLVQYYEQYF
many,TRBV11-2,TRBJ2-5,TRBD2,TGTGCCAGCAGCTTAGAGGGAGGGTCCTATGGAACCCAGTACTTC,CASSLEGGSYGTQYF
-,TRBV9,TRBJ1-1,-,TGTGCCAGCAGCGTAGGATGGATAACCACTGAAGCTTTCTTT,CASSVGWITTEAFF
many,TRBV7-8,TRBJ2-3,TRBD2,TGTGCCAGCAGCATCCGACTAGCGGGGGGGCTAAATACGCAGTATTTT,CASSIRLAGGLNTQYF
many,TRBV12-3/TRBV12-4,TRBJ1-1,-,TGTGCCAGCAGTTTAAGATGGGCCCCCACCGTGGAGGAAGCTTTCTTT,CASSLRWAPTVEEAFF
few,TRBV10-3,TRBJ2-7,TRBD1,TGTGCCATCAGGACTCGAGGACAGGGGGCGCAGGGCGAGCAGTACTTC,CAIRTRGQGAQGEQYF
many,TRBV5-1,TRBJ2-1,TRBD2,TGCGCCAGCAGCAAGACTAGCGGGTCCTACAATGAGCAGTTCTTC,CASSKTSGSYNEQFF
-,TRBV28,TRBJ2-7,-,TGTGCCAGCAGTTCCGGTGGAAAGACCTACGAGCAGTACTTC,CASSSGGKTYEQYF
few,TRBV29-1,TRBJ1-2,-,TGCAGCGTTGAACCACGGGGGGGTGGCTACACCTTC,CSVEPRGGGYTF
few,TRBV5-1,TRBJ2-1,-,TGCGCCAGCAAGGGCTCCTACAATGAGCAGTTCTTC,CASKGSYNEQFF
few,TRBV29-1,TRBJ1-2,TRBD1,TGCAGCGTAGAGGACAGGAGGGATGGCTACACCTTC,CSVEDRRDGYTF
many,TRBV29-1,TRBJ2-3,-,TGCAGCGTTGAAGGGGGCAGGGGGGCAGATACGCAGTATTTT,CSVEGGRGADTQYF
many,TRBV5-5,TRBJ1-1,-,TGTGCCAGCAGCTTGGGCGGGGGCATCCGAGCTTTCTTT,CASSLGGGIRAFF
-,TRBV5-1,TRBJ1-1,-,TGCGCCAGCAGCTTGCAGGGGCCCCAGTACACTGAAGCTTTCTTT,CASSLQGPQYTEAFF
few,TRBV7-9,TRBJ2-6,-,TGTGCCAGCATCGGGGCCTCCGCTGGCTCTGGGGCCAACGTCCTGACTTTC,CASIGASAGSGANVLTF
many,TRBV30,TRBJ1-5,-,TGTGCCTGGAGCGGGACGGATAATCAGCCCCAGCATTTT,CAWSGTDNQPQHF
-,TRBV4-1,TRBJ2-3,-,TGCGCCAGCAGCCAGCTATCAGTAGATACGCAGTATTTT,CASSQLSVDTQYF
few,TRBV5-1,TRBJ2-3,TRBD1,TGCGCCAGCAGCTTGGTCGAGGGGGCAAATACGCAGTATTTT,CASSLVEGANTQYF
-,TRBV9,TRBJ1-3,-,TGTGCCAGCAGCTTCCTGGACAGCTCGTCAGGAGCCACCATATATTTT,CASSFLDSSSGATIYF
many,TRBV11-2,TRBJ2-1,TRBD2,TGTGCCAGCAGGCGGACTAGTCGGGAGAATCCCAATGAGCAGTTCTTC,CASRRTSRENPNEQFF
-,TRBV28,TRBJ1-2,-,TGTGCCAGCAGGTACAGGGATGGCTACACCTTC,CASRYRDGYTF
few,TRBV30,TRBJ2-1,-,TGTGCCTGGAGCGATATCGGGACCTCCGGCAATGAGCAGTTCTTC,CAWSDIGTSGNEQFF
-,TRBV28,TRBJ1-2,-,TGTGCCAGCATCGCAGGGGCGAACTATGGCTACACCTTC,CASIAGANYGYTF
-,TRBV20-1,TRBJ2-7,-,TGCAGTGCTAGAGATCCGAGGTCCGTCACCTACGAGCAGTACTTC,CSARDPRSVTYEQYF
-,TRBV7-9,TRBJ1-1,-,TGTGCCAGCAGCTTAGCGCCCAAGCGGGACACTGAAGCTTTCTTT,CASSLAPKRDTEAFF
few,TRBV9,TRBJ2-1,-,TGTGCCAGCAGCGTAGCTACAGCTTCTACCTACAATGAGCAGTTCTTC,CASSVATASTYNEQFF
many,TRBV7-9,TRBJ2-3,TRBD2,TGTGCCAGCAGCTGGTTAGCGGGGGGCATAGATACGCAGTATTTT,CASSWLAGGIDTQYF
-,TRBV3-1,TRBJ1-2,-,TGTGCCAGCAGCCAAGATGTGGGACGGTGGGATGGCTACACCTTC,CASSQDVGRWDGYTF
-,TRBV28,TRBJ1-5,-,TGTGCCAGCAGTCTGGGTGTTCGTGGATGGCAGCCCCAGCATTTT,CASSLGVRGWQPQHF
many,TRBV25-1,TRBJ1-1,-,TGTGCCAGCAGTGCTCGTTGGAACATGAACACTGAAGCTTTCTTT,CASSARWNMNTEAFF
-,TRBV7-9,TRBJ1-4,-,TGTGCCAGCAGCCCCGAAGAAAAACTGTTTTTT,CASSPEEKLFF
many,TRBV29-1,TRBJ2-4,-,TGCAGCGTTGACGTACAGGGTAGAAACATTCAGTACTTC,CSVDVQGRNIQYF
-,TRBV20-1,TRBJ2-4,TRBD1,TGCAGTGCTGCGCGACAGGGGGCTAACATTCAGTACTTC,CSAARQGANIQYF
few,TRBV11-2,TRBJ1-1,-,TGTGCCAGCAGTTCCGGGAACACTGAAGCTTTCTTT,CASSSGNTEAFF
many,TRBV28,TRBJ1-2,TRBD1,TGTGCCAGCAGTTTGCACAGGGGGAGGGGGGACTATGGCTACACCTTC,CASSLHRGRGDYGYTF